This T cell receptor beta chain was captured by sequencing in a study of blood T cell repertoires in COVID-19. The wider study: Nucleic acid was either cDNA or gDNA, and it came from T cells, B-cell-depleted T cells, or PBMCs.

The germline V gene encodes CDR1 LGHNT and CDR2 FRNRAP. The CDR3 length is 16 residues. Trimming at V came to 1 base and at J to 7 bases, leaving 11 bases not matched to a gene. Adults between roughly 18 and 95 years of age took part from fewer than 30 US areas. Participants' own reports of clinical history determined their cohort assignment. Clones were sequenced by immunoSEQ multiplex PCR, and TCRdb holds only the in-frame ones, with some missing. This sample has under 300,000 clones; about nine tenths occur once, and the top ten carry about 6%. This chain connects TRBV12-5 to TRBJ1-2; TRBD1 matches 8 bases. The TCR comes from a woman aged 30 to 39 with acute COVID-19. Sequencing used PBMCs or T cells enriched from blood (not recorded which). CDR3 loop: CASGLAPFGQGGGYTF. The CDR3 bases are TGTGCTAGTGGTTTGGCTCCCTTTGGACAGGGAGGTGGCTACACCTTC.